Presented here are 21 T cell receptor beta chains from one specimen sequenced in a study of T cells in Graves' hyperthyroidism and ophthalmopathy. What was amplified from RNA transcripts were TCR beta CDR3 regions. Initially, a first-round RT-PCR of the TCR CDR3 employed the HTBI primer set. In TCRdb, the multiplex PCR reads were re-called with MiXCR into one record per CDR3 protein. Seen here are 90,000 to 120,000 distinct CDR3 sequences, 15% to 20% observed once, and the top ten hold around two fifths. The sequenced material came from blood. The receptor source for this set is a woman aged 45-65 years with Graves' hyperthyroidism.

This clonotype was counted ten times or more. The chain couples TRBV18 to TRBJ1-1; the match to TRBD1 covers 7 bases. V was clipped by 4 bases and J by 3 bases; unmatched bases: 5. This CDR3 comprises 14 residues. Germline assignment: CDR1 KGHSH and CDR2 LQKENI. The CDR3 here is CASSQGARDTEAFF. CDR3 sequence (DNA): TGTGCCAGCTCACAGGGGGCGCGGGACACTGAAGCTTTCTTT.

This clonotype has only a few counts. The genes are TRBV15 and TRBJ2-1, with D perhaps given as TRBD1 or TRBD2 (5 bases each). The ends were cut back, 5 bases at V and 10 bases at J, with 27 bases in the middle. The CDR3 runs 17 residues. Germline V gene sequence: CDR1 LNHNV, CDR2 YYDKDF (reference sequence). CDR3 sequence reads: CATSETGTSPPPKEQFF. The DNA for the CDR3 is TGTGCCACCAGCGAAACCGGGACCTCCCCCCCTCCGAAAGAGCAGTTCTTC.

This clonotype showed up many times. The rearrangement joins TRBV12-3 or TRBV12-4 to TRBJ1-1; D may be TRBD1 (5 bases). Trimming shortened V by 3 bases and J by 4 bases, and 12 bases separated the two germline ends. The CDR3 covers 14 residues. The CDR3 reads CASSLGQGSTEAFF. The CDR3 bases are TGTGCCAGCAGTTTGGGGCAGGGAAGCACTGAAGCTTTCTTT.

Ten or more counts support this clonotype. In nucleotides, the CDR3 is TGTGCCAGCAGTTACTCCGAGAACACTGAAGCTTTCTTT. The encoded protein is CASSYSENTEAFF. V usage is TRBV6-5 and J usage is TRBJ1-1; D call uncertain. The CDR3 is made up of 13 amino acids. Trimming stripped 0 bases from V and 1 base from J, with 3 bases between. CDR1 is MNHEY and CDR2 is SVGAGI in the germline V gene.

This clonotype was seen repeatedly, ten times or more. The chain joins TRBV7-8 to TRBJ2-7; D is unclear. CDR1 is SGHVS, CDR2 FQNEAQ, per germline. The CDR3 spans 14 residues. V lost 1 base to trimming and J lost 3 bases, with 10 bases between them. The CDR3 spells CASSLDPGIYEQYV. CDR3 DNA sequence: TGTGCCAGCAGCTTAGATCCTGGCATCTACGAGCAGTACGTC.

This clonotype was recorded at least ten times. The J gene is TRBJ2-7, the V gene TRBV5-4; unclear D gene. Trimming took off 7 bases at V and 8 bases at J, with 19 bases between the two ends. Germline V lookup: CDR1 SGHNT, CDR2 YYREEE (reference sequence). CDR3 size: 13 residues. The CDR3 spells CASAMVGSFQQYF. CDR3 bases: TGTGCCAGCGCGATGGTCGGGTCCTTTCAGCAGTACTTC.

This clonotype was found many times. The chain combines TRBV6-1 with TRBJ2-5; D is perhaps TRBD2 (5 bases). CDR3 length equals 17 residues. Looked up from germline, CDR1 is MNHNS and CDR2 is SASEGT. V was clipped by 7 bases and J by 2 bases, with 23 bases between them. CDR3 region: CASTHLTATSGQETQYF. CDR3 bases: TGTGCCAGCACCCACCTAACGGCTACATCGGGGCAAGAGACCCAGTACTTC.

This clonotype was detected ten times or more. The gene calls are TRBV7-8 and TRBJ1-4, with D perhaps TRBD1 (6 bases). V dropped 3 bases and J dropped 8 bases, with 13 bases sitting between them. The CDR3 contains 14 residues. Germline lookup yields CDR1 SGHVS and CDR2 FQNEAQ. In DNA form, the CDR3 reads TGTGCCAGCAGCTTCTGGGGGGGCGACGAAAAACTGTTTTTT. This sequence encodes CASSFWGGDEKLFF. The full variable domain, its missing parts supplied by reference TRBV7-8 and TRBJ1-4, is GAGVSQSPRYKVAKRGQDVALRCDPISGHVSLFWYQQALGQGPEFLTYFQNEAQLDKSGLPSDRFFAERPEGSVSTLKIQRTQQEDSAVYLCASSFWGGDEKLFFGSGTQLSVL.

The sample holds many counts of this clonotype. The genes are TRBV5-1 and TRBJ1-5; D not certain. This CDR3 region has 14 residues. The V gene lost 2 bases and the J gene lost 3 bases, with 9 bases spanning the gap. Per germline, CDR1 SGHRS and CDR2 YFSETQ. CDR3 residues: CASSFGGINQPQHF. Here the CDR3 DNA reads TGCGCCAGCAGCTTCGGAGGTATCAATCAGCCCCAGCATTTT.

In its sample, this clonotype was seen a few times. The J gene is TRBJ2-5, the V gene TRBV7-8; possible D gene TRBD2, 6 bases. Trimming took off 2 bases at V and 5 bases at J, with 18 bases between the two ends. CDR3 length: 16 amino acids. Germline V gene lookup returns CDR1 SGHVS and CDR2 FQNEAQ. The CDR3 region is CASSLIYIRREETQYF. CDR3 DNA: TGTGCCAGCAGCTTAATTTACATCCGTCGGGAGGAGACCCAGTACTTC.

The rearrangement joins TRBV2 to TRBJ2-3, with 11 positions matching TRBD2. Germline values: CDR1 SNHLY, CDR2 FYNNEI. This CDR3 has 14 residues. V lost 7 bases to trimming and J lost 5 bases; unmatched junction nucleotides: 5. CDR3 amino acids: CASMLAGGRDTQYF. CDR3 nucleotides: TGTGCCAGCATGCTAGCGGGAGGAAGAGATACGCAGTATTTT.

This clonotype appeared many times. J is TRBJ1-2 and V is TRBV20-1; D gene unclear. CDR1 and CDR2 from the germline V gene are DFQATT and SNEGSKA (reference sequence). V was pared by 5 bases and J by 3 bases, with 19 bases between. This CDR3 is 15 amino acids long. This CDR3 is CSARRPAYADYGYTF. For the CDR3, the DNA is TGCAGTGCTCGTCGGCCAGCCTACGCCGACTATGGCTACACCTTC.

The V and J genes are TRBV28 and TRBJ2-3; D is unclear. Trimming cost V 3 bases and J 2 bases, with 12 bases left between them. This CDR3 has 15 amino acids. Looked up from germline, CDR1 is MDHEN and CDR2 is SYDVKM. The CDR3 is CASSFSSASTDTQYF. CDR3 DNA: TGTGCCAGCAGTTTTAGCAGCGCATCCACAGATACGCAGTATTTT.

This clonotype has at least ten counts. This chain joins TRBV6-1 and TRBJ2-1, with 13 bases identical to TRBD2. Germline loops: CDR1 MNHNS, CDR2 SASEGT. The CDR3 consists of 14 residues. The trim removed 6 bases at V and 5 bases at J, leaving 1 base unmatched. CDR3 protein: CASRGLAGHNEQFF. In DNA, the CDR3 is TGTGCCAGCAGGGGACTAGCGGGACACAATGAGCAGTTCTTC.

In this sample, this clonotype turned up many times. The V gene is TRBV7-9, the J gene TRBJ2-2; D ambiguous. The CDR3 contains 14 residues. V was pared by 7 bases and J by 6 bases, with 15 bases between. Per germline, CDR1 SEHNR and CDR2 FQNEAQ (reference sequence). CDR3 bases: TGTGCCAGCACACTCACCAGCCGGGCCGGGGAGCTGTTTTTT. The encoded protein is CASTLTSRAGELFF. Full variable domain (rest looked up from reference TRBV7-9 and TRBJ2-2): DTGVSQNPRHKITKRGQNVTFRCDPISEHNRLYWYRQTLGQGPEFLTYFQNEAQLEKSRLLSDRFSAERPKGSFSTLEIQRTEQGDSAMYLCASTLTSRAGELFFGEGSRLTVL.

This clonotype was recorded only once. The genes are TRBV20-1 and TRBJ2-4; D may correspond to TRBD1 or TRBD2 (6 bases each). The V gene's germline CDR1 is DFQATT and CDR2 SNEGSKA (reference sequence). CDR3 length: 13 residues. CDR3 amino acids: CRELGGQKNIQYF. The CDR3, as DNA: TGCAGGGAGTTAGGGGGGCAAAAAAACATTCAGTACTTC.

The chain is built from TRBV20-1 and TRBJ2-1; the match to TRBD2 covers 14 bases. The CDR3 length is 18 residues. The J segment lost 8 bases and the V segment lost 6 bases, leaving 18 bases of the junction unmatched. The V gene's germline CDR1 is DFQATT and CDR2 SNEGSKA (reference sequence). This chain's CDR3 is CSAPGTGTSGRGVDEQFF. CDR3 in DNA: TGCAGTGCCCCCGGGACCGGGACTAGCGGGAGAGGTGTCGATGAGCAGTTCTTC.

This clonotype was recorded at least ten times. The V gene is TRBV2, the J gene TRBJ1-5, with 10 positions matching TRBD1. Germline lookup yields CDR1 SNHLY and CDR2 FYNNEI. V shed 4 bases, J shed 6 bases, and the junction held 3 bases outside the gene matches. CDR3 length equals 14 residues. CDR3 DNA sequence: TGTGCCAGCAGTGGGACAGGGGGTGGTCAGCCCCAGCATTTT. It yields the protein CASSGTGGGQPQHF.

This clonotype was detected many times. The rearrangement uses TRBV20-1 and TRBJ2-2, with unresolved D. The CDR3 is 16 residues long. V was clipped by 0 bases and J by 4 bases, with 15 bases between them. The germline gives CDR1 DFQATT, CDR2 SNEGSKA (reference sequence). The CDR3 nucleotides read TGCAGTGCTAGAGAGTGGGGTGGGGATACCACCGGGGAGCTGTTTTTT. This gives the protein CSAREWGGDTTGELFF.

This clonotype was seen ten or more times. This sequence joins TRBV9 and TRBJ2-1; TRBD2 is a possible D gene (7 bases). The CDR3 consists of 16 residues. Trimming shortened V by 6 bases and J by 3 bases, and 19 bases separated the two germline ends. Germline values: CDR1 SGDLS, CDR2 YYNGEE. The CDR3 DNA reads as TGTGCCAGCACCCGCGGGGGCGCGGAGAACTACAATGAGCAGTTCTTC. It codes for CASTRGGAENYNEQFF.

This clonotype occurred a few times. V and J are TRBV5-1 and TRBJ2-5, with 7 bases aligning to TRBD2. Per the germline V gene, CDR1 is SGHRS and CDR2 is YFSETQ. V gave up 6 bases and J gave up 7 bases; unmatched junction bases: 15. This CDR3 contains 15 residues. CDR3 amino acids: CASTWGGSPFGTQYF. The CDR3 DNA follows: TGCGCCAGCACCTGGGGGGGGAGTCCGTTTGGGACCCAGTACTTC.